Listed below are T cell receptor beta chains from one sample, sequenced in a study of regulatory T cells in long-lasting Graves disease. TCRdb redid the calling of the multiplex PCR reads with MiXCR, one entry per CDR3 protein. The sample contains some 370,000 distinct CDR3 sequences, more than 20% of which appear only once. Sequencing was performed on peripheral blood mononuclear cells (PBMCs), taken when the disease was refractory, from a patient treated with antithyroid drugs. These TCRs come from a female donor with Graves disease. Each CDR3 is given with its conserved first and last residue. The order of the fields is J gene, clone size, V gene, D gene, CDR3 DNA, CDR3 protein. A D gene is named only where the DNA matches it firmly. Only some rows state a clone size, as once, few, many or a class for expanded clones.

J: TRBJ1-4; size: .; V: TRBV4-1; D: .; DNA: TGCGCCAGCAGCCAAGCTATGTCGGGGGCCTGGCGAGAAAAACTGTTTTTT; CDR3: CASSQAMSGAWREKLFF
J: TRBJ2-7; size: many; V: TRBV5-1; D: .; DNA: TGTGCCAGCAGCCAAGGACTTACCGAGCAGTACTTC; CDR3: CASSQGLTEQYF
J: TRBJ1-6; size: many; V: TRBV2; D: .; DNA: TGTGCCAGCAGTGGGTTGAGGGGAAATAATTCACCCCTCCACTTT; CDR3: CASSGLRGNNSPLHF
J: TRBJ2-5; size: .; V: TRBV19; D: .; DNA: TGTGCCAGTAGTAAATCATACAGGGTCCAAGAGACCCAGTACTTC; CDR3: CASSKSYRVQETQYF
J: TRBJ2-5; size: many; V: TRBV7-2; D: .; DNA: TGTGCCAGCAGCTTCCTATGGAAAGAGACCCAGTACTTC; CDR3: CASSFLWKETQYF
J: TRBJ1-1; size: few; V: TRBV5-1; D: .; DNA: TGCGCCAGCAGCTTGGAGGGGATGGGGACTGAAGCTTTCTTT; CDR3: CASSLEGMGTEAFF
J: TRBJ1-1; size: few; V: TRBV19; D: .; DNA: TGTGCCAGTAGTATACGGCGGAACACTGAAGCTTTCTTT; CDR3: CASSIRRNTEAFF
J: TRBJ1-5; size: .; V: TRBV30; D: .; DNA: TGTGCCTGGAGTCTTCCGGGGGGAAATCAGCCCCAGCATTTT; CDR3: CAWSLPGGNQPQHF
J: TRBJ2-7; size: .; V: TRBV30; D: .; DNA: TGTGCCTGGAGTTGGTGGGACGGCTCCTACGAGCAGTACTTC; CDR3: CAWSWWDGSYEQYF
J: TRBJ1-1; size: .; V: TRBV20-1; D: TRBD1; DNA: TGCAGTGCTTCTGAGGGGACAGGGGGCTTGTGGGGCACTGAAGCTTTCTTT; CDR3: CSASEGTGGLWGTEAFF
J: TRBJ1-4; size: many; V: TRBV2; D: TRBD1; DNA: TGTGCCAGCACCGGGACAGGGAATGAAAAACTGTTTTTT; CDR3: CASTGTGNEKLFF
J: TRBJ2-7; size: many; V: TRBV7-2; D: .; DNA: TGTGCCAGCAGCCTCGACAGCTCCTACGAGCAGTACTTC; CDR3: CASSLDSSYEQYF
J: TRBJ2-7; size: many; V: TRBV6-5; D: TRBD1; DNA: TGTGCCAGCAGTTACTCATCAGGGGGTGCCTCCTACGAGCAGTACTTC; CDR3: CASSYSSGGASYEQYF
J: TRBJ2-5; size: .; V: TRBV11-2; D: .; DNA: TGTGCCAGCAGGTTGTATAATCAAGAGACCCAGTACTTC; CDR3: CASRLYNQETQYF
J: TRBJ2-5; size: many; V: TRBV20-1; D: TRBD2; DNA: TGCAGTGCCACGACTAGCGGGATGCGGACCCAGTACTTC; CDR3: CSATTSGMRTQYF
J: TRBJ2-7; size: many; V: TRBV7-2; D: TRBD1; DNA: TGTGCCAGCAGCCAGGGGGTCTCCTACGAGCAGTACTTC; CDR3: CASSQGVSYEQYF
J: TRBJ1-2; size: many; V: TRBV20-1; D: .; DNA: TGCAGTGCTAGAAACGGGCAGGGGAGGCCCTACACCTTC; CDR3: CSARNGQGRPYTF
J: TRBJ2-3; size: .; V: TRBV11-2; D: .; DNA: TGTGCCAGCAGCTCCGACGGGAGCGACACAGATACGCAGTATTTT; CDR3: CASSSDGSDTDTQYF
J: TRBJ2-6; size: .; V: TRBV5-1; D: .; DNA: TGCGCCAGCAGCTTGGGGTTCGACAGTTACTCTGGGGCCAACGTCCTGACTTTC; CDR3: CASSLGFDSYSGANVLTF
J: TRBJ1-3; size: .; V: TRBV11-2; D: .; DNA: TGTGCCAGCAGCTTAGAATGGGGTCTTGGAAACACCATATATTTT; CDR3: CASSLEWGLGNTIYF
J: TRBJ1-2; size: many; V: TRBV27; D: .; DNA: TGTGCCAGCAGTCTCCGTCCCAGGAGCTATGGCTACACCTTC; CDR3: CASSLRPRSYGYTF
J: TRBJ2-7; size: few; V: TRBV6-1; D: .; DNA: TGTGCCAGCAGCCTATCCTCCCGGGACCCTAAGTCACGGCAGTACTTC; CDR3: CASSLSSRDPKSRQYF
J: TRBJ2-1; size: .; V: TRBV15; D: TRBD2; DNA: TGTGCCACCAGCAGATCTAGCGGGGAAAATTACAATGAGCAGTTCTTC; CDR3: CATSRSSGENYNEQFF
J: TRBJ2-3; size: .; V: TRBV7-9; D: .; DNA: TGTGCCAGCAGCTTATTGGGGTCTGGCACAGATACGCAGTATTTT; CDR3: CASSLLGSGTDTQYF
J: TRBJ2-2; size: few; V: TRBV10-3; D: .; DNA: TGTGCCATCAGTGAGATGGCAGACTCGAACACCGGGGAGCTGTTTTTT; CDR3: CAISEMADSNTGELFF
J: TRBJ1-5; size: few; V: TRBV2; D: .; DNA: TGTGCCAGCATTGAGGACAGTGGCAATCAGCCCCAGCATTTT; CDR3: CASIEDSGNQPQHF
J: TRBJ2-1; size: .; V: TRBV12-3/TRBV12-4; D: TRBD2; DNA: TGTGCCAGCAGTTTAGCGAGCCTAGCGGGCTACAATGAGCAGTTCTTC; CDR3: CASSLASLAGYNEQFF
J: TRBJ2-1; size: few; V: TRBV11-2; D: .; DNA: TGTGCCAGCAGCTTAGGGGGGGTCTTGAGGATTGAGCAGTTCTTC; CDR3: CASSLGGVLRIEQFF
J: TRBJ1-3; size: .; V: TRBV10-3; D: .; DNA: TGTGCCATTTCAGGCGTAACTGGAAACACCATATATTTT; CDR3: CAISGVTGNTIYF
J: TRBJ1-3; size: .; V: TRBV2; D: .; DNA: TGTGCCAGCAGGTTTCGGTCGGACAGAAGCCGCAAGAGCTCTGGAAACACCATATATTTT; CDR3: CASRFRSDRSRKSSGNTIYF
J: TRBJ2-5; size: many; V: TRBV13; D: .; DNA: TGTGCCAGCAGCTTAAAGTTTCAAGAGACCCAGTACTTC; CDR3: CASSLKFQETQYF
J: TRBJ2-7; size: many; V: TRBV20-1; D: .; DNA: TGCAGTGCTAGAGGGGCGGGCTCCTACGAGCAGTACTTC; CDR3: CSARGAGSYEQYF
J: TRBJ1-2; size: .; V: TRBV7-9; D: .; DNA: TGTGCCAGCAGATTTTACCGACGGGGGGACTCTGGCTACACCTTC; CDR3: CASRFYRRGDSGYTF
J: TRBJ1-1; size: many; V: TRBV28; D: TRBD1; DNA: TGTGCCAGCAGTTTCGACAGGGTTAGCACTGAAGCTTTCTTT; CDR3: CASSFDRVSTEAFF
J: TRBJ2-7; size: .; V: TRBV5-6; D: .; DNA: TGTGCCAGCAGCTTAATGGACCCTACGGGGGAGCAGTACTTC; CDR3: CASSLMDPTGEQYF
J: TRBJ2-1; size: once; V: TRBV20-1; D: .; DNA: TGCAGTGCTAGAACCGACGGACGGGAGCAGTTCTTC; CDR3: CSARTDGREQFF
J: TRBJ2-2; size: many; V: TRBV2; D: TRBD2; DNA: TGTGCCAGCAGGGGTAGCGGGACGTCGAACACCGGGGAGCTGTTTTTT; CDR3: CASRGSGTSNTGELFF
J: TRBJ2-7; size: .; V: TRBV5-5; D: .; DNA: TGTGCCAGCAGCCAAGAATTACCCCTGGGGCACGAGCAGTACTTC; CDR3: CASSQELPLGHEQYF
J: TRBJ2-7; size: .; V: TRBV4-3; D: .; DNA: TGCGCCAGCAGCCAGCTCTGGCGGGCCTCCTACGAGCAGTACTTC; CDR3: CASSQLWRASYEQYF
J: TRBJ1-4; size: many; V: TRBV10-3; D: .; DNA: TGTGCCATCAGCGAGGGGACAACTAATGAAAAACTGTTTTTT; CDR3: CAISEGTTNEKLFF
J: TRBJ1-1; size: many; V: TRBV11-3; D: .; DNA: TGTGCCAGCAGCTTAGGGGGCCAGAACACTGAAGCTTTCTTT; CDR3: CASSLGGQNTEAFF
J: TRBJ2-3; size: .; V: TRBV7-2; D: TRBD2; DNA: TGTGCCAGCAGCTTAGAGGGCGGGAGTGCAGATACGCAGTATTTT; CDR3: CASSLEGGSADTQYF
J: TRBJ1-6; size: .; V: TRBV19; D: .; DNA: TGTGCCAGTAGGCACCACGACAGTAATTCACCCCTCCACTTT; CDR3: CASRHHDSNSPLHF
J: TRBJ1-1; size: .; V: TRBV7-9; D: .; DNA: TGTGCCAGCAGCTTAGGGGGGACGGAAACCCCCGAAGCTTTCTTT; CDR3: CASSLGGTETPEAFF
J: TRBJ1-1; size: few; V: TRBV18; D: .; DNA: TGTGCCAGCTCACCACCGAGGGGGAGGGCTGAAGCTTTCTTT; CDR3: CASSPPRGRAEAFF
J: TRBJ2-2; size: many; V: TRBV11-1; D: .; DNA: TGTGCCAGCAGCTTCGGTATAACTGACCTCACCGGGGAGCTGTTTTTT; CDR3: CASSFGITDLTGELFF
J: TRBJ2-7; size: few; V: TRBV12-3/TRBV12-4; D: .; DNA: TGTGCCAGCAGCCGTAGCGTAACCTCCTACGAGCAGTACTTC; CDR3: CASSRSVTSYEQYF
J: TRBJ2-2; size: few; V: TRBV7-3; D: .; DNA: TGTGCCAGCAGCTTAGAGGGTTACCCGACCGGGGAGCTGTTTTTT; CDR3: CASSLEGYPTGELFF
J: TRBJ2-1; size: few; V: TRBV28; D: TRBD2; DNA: TGTGCCAGCAGGGCTAGCGGGACGGAAGAGCAGTTCTTC; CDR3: CASRASGTEEQFF
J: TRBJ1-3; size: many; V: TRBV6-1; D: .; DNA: TGTGCCTCGAGAACGTCCGGGCCGCCCTCTGGAAACACCATATATTTT; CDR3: CASRTSGPPSGNTIYF
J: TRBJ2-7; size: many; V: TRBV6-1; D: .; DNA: TGTGCCAGCAGTGAAACGGGAGTTACCTACGAGCAGTACTTC; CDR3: CASSETGVTYEQYF
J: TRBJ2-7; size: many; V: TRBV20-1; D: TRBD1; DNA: TGCAGTGCTCGCACGGGACAGGTGTTCGAGCAGTACTTC; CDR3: CSARTGQVFEQYF
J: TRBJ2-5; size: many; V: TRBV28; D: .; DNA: TGTGCCAGCAGTTCCCCACCTTTCGTGGGGGAGACCCAGTACTTC; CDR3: CASSSPPFVGETQYF
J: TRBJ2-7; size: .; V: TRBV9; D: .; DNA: TGTGCCAGCAGCGTAGGAGCGGAGCCCTACGAGCAGTACTTC; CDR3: CASSVGAEPYEQYF
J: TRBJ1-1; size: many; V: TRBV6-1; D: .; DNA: TGTGCCACTGGGCGGGCAGCGAACACTGAAGCTTTCTTT; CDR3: CATGRAANTEAFF
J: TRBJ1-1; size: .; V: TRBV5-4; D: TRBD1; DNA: TGTGCCAGCAGACAGGGACAGGAGATAAGAAACGCTGAAGCTTTCTTT; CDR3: CASRQGQEIRNAEAFF
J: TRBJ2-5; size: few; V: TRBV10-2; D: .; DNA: TGCGCCAGCAGTGAAGGGTTTAGTCAGACCCAGTACTTC; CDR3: CASSEGFSQTQYF
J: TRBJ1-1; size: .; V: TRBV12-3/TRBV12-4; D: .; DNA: TGTGCCAGCACTCCCCCCGGAAGGACTGAAGCTTTCTTT; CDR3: CASTPPGRTEAFF
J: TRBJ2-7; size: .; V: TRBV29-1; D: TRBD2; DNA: TGCAGCGTTGGTCCCGCGTCTGGCCTAGCGGGAATTTACGAGCAGTACTTC; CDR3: CSVGPASGLAGIYEQYF